The source of this T cell receptor beta chain is a study of blood T cell repertoires in COVID-19. CDR3 size: 13 residues. V dropped 6 bases and J dropped 1 base, with 9 bases sitting between them. Source study methods: Reference gene primer amplification gave nucleated cell count estimates. Measured with immunoSEQ multiplex PCR; TCRdb has only the in-frame clones, and not every one. The V and J calls and clone size were taken over from that table, and D and trimming were inferred from the DNA. The sample consists of 100,000 or so clones, about 85% of them appearing once. The receptor was isolated from a woman aged 70-85 years with active or convalescent COVID-19. The sample taken for sequencing was peripheral blood. The chain has TRBV12-3 or TRBV12-4 and TRBJ1-1; tentatively, D is TRBD1 (6 bases). The CDR3 region has the DNA TGTGCCAGCAGCCGCAGGGGGAACACTGAAGCTTTCTTT. Amino acids: CASSRRGNTEAFF.